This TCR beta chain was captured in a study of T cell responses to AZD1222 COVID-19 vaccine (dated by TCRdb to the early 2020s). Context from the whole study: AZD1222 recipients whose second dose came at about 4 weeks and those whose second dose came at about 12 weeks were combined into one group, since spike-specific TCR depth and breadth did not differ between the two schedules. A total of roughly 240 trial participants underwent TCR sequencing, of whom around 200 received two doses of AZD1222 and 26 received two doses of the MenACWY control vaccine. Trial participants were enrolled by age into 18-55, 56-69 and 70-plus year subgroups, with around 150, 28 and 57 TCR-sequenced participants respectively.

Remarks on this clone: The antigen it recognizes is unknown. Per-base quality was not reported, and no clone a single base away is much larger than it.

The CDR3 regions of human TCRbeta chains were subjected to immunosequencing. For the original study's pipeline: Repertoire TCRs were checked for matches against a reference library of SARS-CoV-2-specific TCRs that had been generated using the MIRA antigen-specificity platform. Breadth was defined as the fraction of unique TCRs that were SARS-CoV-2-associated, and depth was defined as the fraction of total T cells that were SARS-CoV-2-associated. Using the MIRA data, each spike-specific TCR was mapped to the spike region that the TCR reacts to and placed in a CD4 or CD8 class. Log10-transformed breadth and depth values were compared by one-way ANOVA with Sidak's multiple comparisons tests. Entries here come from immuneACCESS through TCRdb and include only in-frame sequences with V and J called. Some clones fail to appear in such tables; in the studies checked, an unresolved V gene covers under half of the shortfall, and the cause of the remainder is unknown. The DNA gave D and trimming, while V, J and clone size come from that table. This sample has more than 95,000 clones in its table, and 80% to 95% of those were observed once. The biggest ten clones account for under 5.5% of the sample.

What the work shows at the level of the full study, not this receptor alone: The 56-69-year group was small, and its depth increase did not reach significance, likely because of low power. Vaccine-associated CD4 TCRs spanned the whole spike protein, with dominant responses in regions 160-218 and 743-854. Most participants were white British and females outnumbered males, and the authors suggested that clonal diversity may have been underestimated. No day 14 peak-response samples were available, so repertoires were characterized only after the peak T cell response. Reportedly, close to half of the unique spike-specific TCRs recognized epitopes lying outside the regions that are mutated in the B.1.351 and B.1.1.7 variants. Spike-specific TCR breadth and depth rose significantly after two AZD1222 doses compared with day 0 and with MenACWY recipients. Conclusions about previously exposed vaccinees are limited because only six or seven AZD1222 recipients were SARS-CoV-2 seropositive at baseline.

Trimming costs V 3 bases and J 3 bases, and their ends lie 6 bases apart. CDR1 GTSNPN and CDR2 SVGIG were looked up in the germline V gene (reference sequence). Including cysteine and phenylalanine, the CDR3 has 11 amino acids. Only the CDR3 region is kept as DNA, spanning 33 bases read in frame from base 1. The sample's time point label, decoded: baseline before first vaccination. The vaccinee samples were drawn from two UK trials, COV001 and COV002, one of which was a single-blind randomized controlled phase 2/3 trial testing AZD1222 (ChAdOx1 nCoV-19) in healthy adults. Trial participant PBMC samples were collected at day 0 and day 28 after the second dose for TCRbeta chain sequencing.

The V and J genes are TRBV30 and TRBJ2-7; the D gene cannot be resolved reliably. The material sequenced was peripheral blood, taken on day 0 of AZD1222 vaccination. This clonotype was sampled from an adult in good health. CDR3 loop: CAWRGNYEQYF. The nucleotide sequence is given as TGTGCCTGGAGAGGGAACTACGAGCAGTACTTC. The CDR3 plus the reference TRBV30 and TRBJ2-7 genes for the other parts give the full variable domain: SQTIHQWPATLVQPVGSPLSLECTVEGTSNPNLYWYRQAAGRGLQLLFYSVGIGQISSEVPQNLSASRPQDRQFILSSKKLLLSDSGFYLCAWRGNYEQYFGPGTRLTVT.